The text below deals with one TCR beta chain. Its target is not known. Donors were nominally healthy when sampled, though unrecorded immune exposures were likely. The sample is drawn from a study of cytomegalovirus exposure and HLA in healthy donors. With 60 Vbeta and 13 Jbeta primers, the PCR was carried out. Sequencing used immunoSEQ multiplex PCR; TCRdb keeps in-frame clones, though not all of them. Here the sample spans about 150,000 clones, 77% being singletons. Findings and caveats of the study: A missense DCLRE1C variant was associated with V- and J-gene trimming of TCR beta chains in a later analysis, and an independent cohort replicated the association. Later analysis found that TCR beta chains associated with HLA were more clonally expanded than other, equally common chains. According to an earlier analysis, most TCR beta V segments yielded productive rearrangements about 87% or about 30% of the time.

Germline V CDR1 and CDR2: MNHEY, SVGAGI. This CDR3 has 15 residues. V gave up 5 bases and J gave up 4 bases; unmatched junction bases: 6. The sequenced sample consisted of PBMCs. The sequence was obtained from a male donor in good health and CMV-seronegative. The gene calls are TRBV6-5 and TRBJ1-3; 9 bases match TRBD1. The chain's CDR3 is CASSTRQGGGNTIYF. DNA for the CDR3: TGTGCCAGCAGTACCCGACAGGGGGGCGGAAACACCATATATTTT.